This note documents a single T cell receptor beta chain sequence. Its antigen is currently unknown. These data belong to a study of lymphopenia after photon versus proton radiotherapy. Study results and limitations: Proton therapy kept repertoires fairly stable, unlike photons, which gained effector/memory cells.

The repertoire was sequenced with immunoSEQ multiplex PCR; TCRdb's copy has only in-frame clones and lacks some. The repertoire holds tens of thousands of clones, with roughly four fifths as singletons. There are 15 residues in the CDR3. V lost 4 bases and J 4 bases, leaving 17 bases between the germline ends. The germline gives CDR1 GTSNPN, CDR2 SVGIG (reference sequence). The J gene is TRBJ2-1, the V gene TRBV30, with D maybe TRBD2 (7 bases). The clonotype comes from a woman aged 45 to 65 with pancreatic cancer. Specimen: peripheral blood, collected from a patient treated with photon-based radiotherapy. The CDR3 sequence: CAWKGGEGGYNEQFF. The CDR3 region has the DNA TGTGCCTGGAAAGGGGGGGAAGGCGGGTACAATGAGCAGTTCTTC.